This T cell receptor beta chain appears in the sequencing data of a study of lymphopenia after photon versus proton radiotherapy. Regarding the study as a whole: In patients who died, overall survival fell as post-nadir TCR diversity dropped more. Authors raise, but do not show, better survival with proton therapy. Relative stability marked proton patients; photon patients lost diversity and naive cells.

The germline gives CDR1 SGHRS, CDR2 YFSETQ. The CDR3 extends over 16 amino acids. J lost 5 bases, V lost 3 bases, and 7 bases had no gene match. Worth noting for this clone: Its antigen is unknown.

Here immunoSEQ multiplex PCR was the method, and the copy in TCRdb shows in-frame clones only, minus some. The sample has about 45,000 clones; about 85% are singletons. This clonotype was sampled from a man aged 40-49 years with gastric cancer. This material consisted of peripheral blood, taken from a patient treated with photon-based radiotherapy. The rearrangement joins TRBV5-1 to TRBJ2-1; 11 bases are a match to TRBD2. CDR3: CASSSLLAGVNNEQFF. The CDR3 DNA reads as TGCGCCAGCAGCTCTCTACTAGCGGGGGTAAACAATGAGCAGTTCTTC.